One and the same sample provided the 32 T cell receptor beta chains below, sequenced in a study of technical replicates of blood from a handful of donors. The repertoire was sequenced with immunoSEQ multiplex PCR; TCRdb's copy has only in-frame clones and lacks some. The profile shows fewer than 90,000 clones, 90% to 95% of them singletons. The sequencing input was T cells isolated from PBMCs. These receptors were obtained from a human donor in good health.

This chain uses TRBV7-9 with TRBJ1-2; TRBD1 might be the D (6 bases). Deletions cut 5 bases from V and 8 bases from J, with 24 bases between. This CDR3 has 16 amino acids. From germline, CDR1 is SEHNR and CDR2 FQNEAQ (reference sequence). CDR3 in amino acids: CASSHNRDTYFLGYTF. CDR3 bases: TGTGCCAGCAGCCACAACCGGGACACTTACTTCTTGGGCTACACCTTC.

CDR3 DNA: TGCGCCAGCAGCCGAGAAATAGGACAGGGCCTTTCCTACGAGCAGTACTTC. Amino acid sequence: CASSREIGQGLSYEQYF. V usage is TRBV4-1 and J usage is TRBJ2-7; 8 bases are a match to TRBD1. The CDR3 is 17 residues long. J lost 1 base, V lost 4 bases, and 12 bases had no gene match. Germline-derived CDR1 and CDR2 are MGHRA and YSYEKL.

The rearrangement links TRBV11-2 to TRBJ1-6; TRBD1 might be the D (5 bases). Germline V CDR1 and CDR2: SGHAT, FQNNGV. This CDR3 contains 15 residues. Trimming removed 3 bases from V and 8 bases from J, with 14 bases in between. The DNA of the CDR3 is TGTGCCAGCAGCTTCGGGCGGGGGATGGATTCACCCCTCCACTTT. Translating gives CASSFGRGMDSPLHF.

Only one count was recorded for this clone. The chain carries TRBV28 and TRBJ2-1; 12 bases fit TRBD2. This CDR3 is built from 19 residues. Germline V gene lookup returns CDR1 MDHEN and CDR2 SYDVKM. The trim removed 4 bases at V and 4 bases at J, leaving 14 bases unmatched. CDR3 sequence: CASSSMSGILAGGYNEQFF. CDR3 sequence (DNA): TGTGCCAGCAGTTCTATGTCGGGGATACTAGCGGGAGGATACAATGAGCAGTTCTTC.

The chain joins TRBV6-4 to TRBJ1-1; 7 bases map to TRBD1. The germline V gene encodes CDR1 MRHNA and CDR2 SNTAGT. Trimming at V came to 6 bases and at J to 1 base, leaving 5 bases not matched to a gene. The CDR3 length is 14 residues. The CDR3 DNA is TGTGCCAGCAGGGAAAGACAGGGGAACACTGAAGCTTTCTTT. Translated, it gives CASRERQGNTEAFF.

The chain carries TRBV9 and TRBJ1-4; maybe TRBD1 (5 bases). CDR1 SGDLS and CDR2 YYNGEE come from the germline V gene. The CDR3 loop spans 14 amino acids. Between the trimmed V and J ends, which lost 3 bases and 6 bases, there was a span of 12 bases. The CDR3 loop is CASSGDSQDEKLFF. CDR3 in DNA: TGTGCCAGCAGCGGAGACAGTCAGGATGAAAAACTGTTTTTT.

This clone was seen only once. The rearrangement joins TRBV18 to TRBJ1-6; D remains ambiguous. The germline V and J ends were trimmed by 3 bases and 7 bases, with 13 bases remaining between them. This CDR3 is built from 15 residues. Germline CDR1 KGHSH, CDR2 LQKENI. The CDR3 loop is CASSPRSPENSPLHF. CDR3 bases: TGTGCCAGCTCACCTAGGAGTCCGGAAAATTCACCCCTCCACTTT.

CDR3 loop: CASSPAGGQGNTEAFF. The DNA of the CDR3 is TGTGCCAGCAGTCCAGCCGGGGGGCAGGGAAACACTGAAGCTTTCTTT. The chain joins TRBV28 to TRBJ1-1, with TRBD1 as a possible D gene (6 bases). CDR1 and CDR2 (germline): MDHEN, SYDVKM. The CDR3 extends over 16 amino acids. V was pared by 5 bases and J by 2 bases, with 18 bases between. The entire variable domain, with the rest obtained from reference TRBV28 and TRBJ1-1, is as follows: DVKVTQSSRYLVKRTGEKVFLECVQDMDHENMFWYRQDPGLGLRLIYFSYDVKMKEKGDIPEGYSVSREKKERFSLILESASTNQTSMYLCASSPAGGQGNTEAFFGQGTRLTVV.

The chain uses TRBV19 and TRBJ2-2; the D gene is possibly TRBD2 (5 bases). This CDR3 is built from 14 residues. The V gene lost 8 bases and the J gene lost 2 bases, with 12 bases spanning the gap. Per germline, CDR1 LNHDA and CDR2 SQIVND (reference sequence). Here the CDR3 DNA reads TGTGCCAGTGGAGGTTGGGCTAACACCGGGGAGCTGTTTTTT. Residues: CASGGWANTGELFF.

V usage is TRBV10-1 and J usage is TRBJ2-1; weak D call: TRBD1 (5 bases). The germline gives CDR1 WNHNN, CDR2 SYGVQD (reference sequence). The CDR3 length is 14 residues. V was trimmed by 0 bases and J by 7 bases, leaving 10 bases between them. The CDR3 is CASSESGPGNEQFF. In DNA form, the CDR3 reads TGCGCCAGCAGTGAGTCAGGCCCAGGGAATGAGCAGTTCTTC.

This chain uses TRBV7-8 with TRBJ2-7, with D unresolved. This CDR3 region has 11 residues. CDR1 SGHVS and CDR2 FQNEAQ come from the germline V gene. V was clipped by 4 bases and J by 2 bases, with 3 bases between them. CDR3 loop: CASSYTYEQYF. CDR3 sequence (DNA): TGTGCCAGCAGCTACACCTACGAGCAGTACTTC.

This clone was counted once. The V and J genes are TRBV28 and TRBJ1-5; no reliable D call. Trimming left V 7 bases short and J 0 bases short, with 13 bases between. This CDR3 has 15 residues. From germline, CDR1 is MDHEN and CDR2 SYDVKM. As DNA, the CDR3 is TGTGCCAGCACCACAAACCTCGTTAGCAATCAGCCCCAGCATTTT. This gives the protein CASTTNLVSNQPQHF.

The V and J genes are TRBV6-1 and TRBJ2-7, with 8 bases aligning to TRBD2. The CDR3 contains 15 residues. Germline V gene lookup returns CDR1 MNHNS and CDR2 SASEGT. Germline trimming cut 0 bases from V and 4 bases from J; bases unmatched to any gene: 5. The CDR3 spells CASSEAPAGVYEQYF. The CDR3 DNA follows: TGTGCCAGCAGTGAAGCTCCAGCGGGGGTTTACGAGCAGTACTTC.

The rearrangement uses TRBV13 and TRBJ2-1; unclear D gene. This CDR3 is built from 16 residues. Trimming removed 5 bases at V and 3 bases at J, with 17 bases between. Germline V lookup: CDR1 PRHDT, CDR2 FYEKMQ (reference sequence). The CDR3 region has the DNA TGTGCCAGCAGCCCTCATCCTAGTTACATCTACAATGAGCAGTTCTTC. It translates to CASSPHPSYIYNEQFF.

The chain couples TRBV5-1 to TRBJ2-1; 7 nucleotides agree with TRBD2. CDR3 length: 15 amino acids. The ends lost 2 bases at V and 4 bases at J; junction bases unmatched: 6. Germline V gives CDR1 SGHRS, CDR2 YFSETQ. The CDR3: CASSFTGTKYNEQFF. DNA of the CDR3: TGCGCCAGCAGCTTTACCGGGACTAAGTACAATGAGCAGTTCTTC. Drawing the rest from reference TRBV5-1 and TRBJ2-1, the complete variable domain is KAGVTQTPRYLIKTRGQQVTLSCSPISGHRSVSWYQQTPGQGLQFLFEYFSETQRNKGNFPGRFSGRQFSNSRSEMNVSTLELGDSALYLCASSFTGTKYNEQFFGPGTRLTVL.

This chain links TRBV7-2 with TRBJ1-5, with D perhaps TRBD1 (6 bases). V lost 2 bases and J 7 bases, leaving 9 bases between the germline ends. The CDR3 loop spans 13 amino acids. The germline V gene has CDR1 SGHTA and CDR2 FQGNSA. CDR3 loop: CASSLNREQPQHF. CDR3 in DNA: TGTGCCAGCAGCTTAAACAGGGAGCAGCCCCAGCATTTT.

CDR3 amino acids: CAWSIPGTGDYGYTF. CDR3 sequence (DNA): TGTGCCTGGAGTATCCCCGGGACAGGGGATTATGGCTACACCTTC. This sequence joins TRBV30 and TRBJ1-2; 10 nucleotides match TRBD1. CDR3 length: 15 residues. Germline V gives CDR1 GTSNPN, CDR2 SVGIG (reference sequence). After removal of 2 bases from V and 5 bases from J, the junction contained 8 bases not matched to a gene.

J is TRBJ2-7 and V is TRBV5-1, with a tentative D call TRBD2 (6 bases). CDR3 length equals 13 residues. The germline gives CDR1 SGHRS, CDR2 YFSETQ. V was clipped by 3 bases and J by 4 bases, with 11 bases between them. Here the CDR3 DNA reads TGCGCCAGCAGCTCCGGACTAACTTACGAGCAGTACTTC. This encodes CASSSGLTYEQYF.

The genes are TRBV28 and TRBJ2-5; possibly TRBD2 for D (6 bases). V was clipped by 6 bases and J by 2 bases, with 13 bases between them. Germline V CDR1 and CDR2: MDHEN, SYDVKM. This CDR3 is built from 14 residues. The CDR3 protein is CASRPGLSQETQYF. CDR3 DNA: TGTGCCAGCAGGCCGGGACTTTCTCAAGAGACCCAGTACTTC.

J is TRBJ2-1 and V is TRBV5-4; 8 bases map to TRBD2. This CDR3 is 17 amino acids long. Trimming at V came to 3 bases and at J to 0 bases, leaving 8 bases not matched to a gene. CDR1 and CDR2 from the germline V gene are SGHNT and YYREEE (reference sequence). This CDR3 is CASSWGLAGGSYNEQFF. In DNA, the CDR3 is TGTGCCAGCAGCTGGGGGCTAGCGGGTGGCTCCTACAATGAGCAGTTCTTC.

The V and J genes are TRBV28 and TRBJ2-1, with D perhaps TRBD1 (6 bases). Germline CDR1 reads MDHEN; CDR2 reads SYDVKM. V lost 4 bases and J 1 base, leaving 14 bases between the germline ends. The CDR3 spans 16 residues. The CDR3 sequence: CASSSPTGGSYNEQFF. CDR3 coding DNA: TGTGCCAGCAGTTCACCGACAGGTGGGTCCTACAATGAGCAGTTCTTC.

The rearrangement links TRBV7-9 to TRBJ2-3; D is perhaps TRBD2 (5 bases). The CDR3 covers 17 residues. V gave up 2 bases and J gave up 1 base, with 16 bases separating them. Looked up from germline, CDR1 is SEHNR and CDR2 is FQNEAQ (reference sequence). CDR3 residues: CASSLPGWRPRTDTQYF. The CDR3 bases are TGTGCCAGCAGCTTACCGGGGTGGAGACCACGCACAGATACGCAGTATTTT.

This chain links TRBV6-1 with TRBJ1-4, with D maybe TRBD1 (5 bases). The CDR3 length is 12 residues. V shed 4 bases and J shed 8 bases, with 8 bases lying between them. Germline CDR1 reads MNHNS; CDR2 reads SASEGT. The CDR3 loop is CASSARGEKLFF. The CDR3 DNA follows: TGTGCCAGCAGTGCACGGGGGGAAAAACTGTTTTTT.

The rearrangement uses TRBV4-1 and TRBJ1-2; 8 bases map to TRBD1. The ends lost 0 bases at V and 8 bases at J; junction bases unmatched: 14. The CDR3 loop spans 17 amino acids. CDR1 and CDR2 (germline): MGHRA, YSYEKL. CDR3 in amino acids: CASSQDRTGRRGMGYTF. The CDR3, as DNA: TGCGCCAGCAGCCAAGACCGGACAGGGCGTCGCGGTATGGGCTACACCTTC.

The rearrangement links TRBV7-9 to TRBJ2-1, with unresolved D. Trimming cost V 3 bases and J 7 bases, with 4 bases left between them. Germline V gene data show CDR1 as SEHNR and CDR2 as FQNEAQ (reference sequence). This CDR3 has 11 amino acids. CDR3 in amino acids: CASSFGNEQFF. The CDR3 coding sequence is TGTGCCAGCAGCTTCGGGAATGAGCAGTTCTTC.

The CDR3 nucleotides read TGTGCCAGCAGTTACTCCCGCCGGGTGTCTGAAAAACTGTTTTTT. Translating it yields CASSYSRRVSEKLFF. V is TRBV6-5 and J is TRBJ1-4; unclear D gene. The germline V gene encodes CDR1 MNHEY and CDR2 SVGAGI. V shed 0 bases and J shed 7 bases, with 12 bases lying between them. This CDR3 spans 15 amino acids.

The V and J genes are TRBV2 and TRBJ2-1; D is possibly TRBD2 (6 bases). CDR3 size: 15 residues. Trimming removed 4 bases from V and 10 bases from J, with 20 bases in between. Germline CDR1 SNHLY, CDR2 FYNNEI. CDR3 nucleotides: TGTGCCAGCAGTGCCTTCACTGGTCGGGAGAGGGAGCAGTTCTTC. This sequence encodes CASSAFTGREREQFF.

This rearrangement joins TRBV6-5 to TRBJ2-1; 11 nucleotides line up with TRBD2. The length of the CDR3 is 15 residues. With V trimmed by 6 bases and J by 3 bases, 4 bases remained unmatched. Germline CDR1 MNHEY, CDR2 SVGAGI. The chain's CDR3 is CASRLAGELYNEQFF. CDR3 DNA: TGTGCCAGCAGACTAGCGGGAGAGCTCTACAATGAGCAGTTCTTC.

The V and J genes are TRBV28 and TRBJ1-5; the match to TRBD1 covers 8 bases. Germline CDR1 and CDR2: MDHEN and SYDVKM. There are 14 residues in the CDR3. After removal of 3 bases from V and 12 bases from J, the junction contained 10 bases not matched to a gene. CDR3: CASSFAGTGRDQHF. CDR3 DNA sequence: TGTGCCAGCAGTTTCGCCGGGACAGGCCGAGACCAGCATTTT.

V gene TRBV7-8 combines with J gene TRBJ2-1; 7 bases line up with TRBD2. Germline V gene sequence: CDR1 SGHVS, CDR2 FQNEAQ. V gave up 0 bases and J gave up 5 bases; unmatched junction bases: 4. The CDR3 is 15 residues long. The CDR3 loop reads CASSLASGTNNEQFF. As DNA, the CDR3 is TGTGCCAGCAGCTTAGCCAGCGGGACCAACAATGAGCAGTTCTTC.

The gene calls are TRBV28 and TRBJ2-1, with 9 bases fitting TRBD2. CDR3 size: 15 residues. J gave up 7 bases and V 3 bases, and 7 bases lay outside the gene matches. The germline V gene has CDR1 MDHEN and CDR2 SYDVKM. CDR3 coding DNA: TGTGCCAGCAGTTTCCGTAGCGGGAGCTGGAATGAGCAGTTCTTC. It translates to CASSFRSGSWNEQFF.

The V and J genes are TRBV6-5 and TRBJ1-2; D gene ambiguous. Trimming removed 4 bases from V and 2 bases from J, with 11 bases in between. CDR3 length: 14 residues. Germline CDR1 MNHEY, CDR2 SVGAGI. The chain's CDR3 is CASSFNRANYGYTF. DNA for the CDR3: TGTGCCAGCAGTTTCAACCGAGCAAACTATGGCTACACCTTC.